This TCR beta chain was sequenced during a study of radiotherapy plus CTLA-4 blockade in lung cancer. The CDR3 length is 11 residues. Germline values: CDR1 SGDLS, CDR2 YYNGEE. V was clipped by 3 bases and J by 10 bases, with 10 bases between them. As for this clone: The antigen is unknown.

Generated by immunoSEQ multiplex PCR, the TCRdb table keeps only in-frame clones and is missing some. The top ten hold over 15% of the sample, which has 26,000 or so clones, over 60% seen once. CTLA-4 blockade with ipilimumab, together with focal radiation, was given to patients with chemo-refractory metastatic non-small-cell lung cancer. Findings of the study overall: The authors reported that early blood T cell clone dynamics, with interferon-beta, best predicted response. TCR clones from tumors expanded in blood after radiotherapy plus ipilimumab.

This specimen consisted of peripheral blood, obtained from a patient treated with radiotherapy plus ipilimumab. This receptor was taken from a human donor with non-small cell lung cancer that progressed on radiotherapy plus ipilimumab. V usage is TRBV9 and J usage is TRBJ1-2; possible D gene TRBD1, 5 bases. The CDR3 sequence: CASSALGAYTF. The CDR3 nucleotides are TGTGCCAGCAGCGCTCTAGGGGCCTACACCTTC. Full variable domain (outside the CDR3, taken from reference TRBV9 and TRBJ1-2): DSGVTQTPKHLITATGQRVTLRCSPRSGDLSVYWYQQSLDQGLQFLIQYYNGEERAKGNILERFSAQQFPDLHSELNLSSLELGDSALYFCASSALGAYTFGSGTRLTVV.